Sequencing of this T cell receptor (beta chain) was carried out in a study of T-cell reconstitution after alpha-beta-depleted transplantation in children. The TCRbeta library incorporated unique molecular identifiers. Each CDR3 protein gets one entry after TCRdb re-called the PCR reads with MiXCR. The sample has 500,000 to 600,000 distinct CDR3 sequences, 18% seen once. The CDR3 is 15 residues long. CDR1 SQVTM and CDR2 ANQGSEA come from the germline V gene. Germline trimming cut 6 bases from V and 2 bases from J; bases unmatched to any gene: 5. This clonotype is a singleton in its sample. This specimen was PBMCs from the stem cell graft donor, taken from the stem cell graft. The source of this sequence is a human donor who donated a stem cell graft to a child with acute lymphoblastic leukemia. The chain uses TRBV29-1 and TRBJ2-1, with 12 bases identical to TRBD2. The CDR3 sequence: CSVPLAGGTYNEQFF. CDR3 bases: TGCAGCGTACCCCTAGCGGGAGGGACCTACAATGAGCAGTTCTTC.